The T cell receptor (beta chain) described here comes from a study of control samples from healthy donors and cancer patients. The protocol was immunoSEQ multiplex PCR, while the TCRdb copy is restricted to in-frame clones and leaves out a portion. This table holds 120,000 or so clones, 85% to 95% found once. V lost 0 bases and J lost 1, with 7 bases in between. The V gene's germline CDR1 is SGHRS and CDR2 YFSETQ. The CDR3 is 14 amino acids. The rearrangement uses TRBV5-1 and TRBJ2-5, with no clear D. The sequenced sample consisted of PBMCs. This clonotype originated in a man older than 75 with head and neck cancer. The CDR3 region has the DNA TGCGCCAGCAGCTTGGTGGCAGTCCAAGAGACCCAGTACTTC. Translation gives CASSLVAVQETQYF.